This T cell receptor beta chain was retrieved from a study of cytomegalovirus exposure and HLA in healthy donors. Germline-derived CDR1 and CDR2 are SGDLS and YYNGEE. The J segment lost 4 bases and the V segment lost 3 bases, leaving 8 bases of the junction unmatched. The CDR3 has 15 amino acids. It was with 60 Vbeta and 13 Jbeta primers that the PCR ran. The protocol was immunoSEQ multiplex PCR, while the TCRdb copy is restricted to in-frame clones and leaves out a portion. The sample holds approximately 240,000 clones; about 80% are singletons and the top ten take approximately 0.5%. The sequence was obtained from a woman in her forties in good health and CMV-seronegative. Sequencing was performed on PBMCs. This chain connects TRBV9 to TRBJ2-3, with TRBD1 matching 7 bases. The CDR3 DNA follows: TGTGCCAGCAGCGCGAAACAGGGGTATCCAGATACGCAGTATTTT. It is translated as CASSAKQGYPDTQYF.